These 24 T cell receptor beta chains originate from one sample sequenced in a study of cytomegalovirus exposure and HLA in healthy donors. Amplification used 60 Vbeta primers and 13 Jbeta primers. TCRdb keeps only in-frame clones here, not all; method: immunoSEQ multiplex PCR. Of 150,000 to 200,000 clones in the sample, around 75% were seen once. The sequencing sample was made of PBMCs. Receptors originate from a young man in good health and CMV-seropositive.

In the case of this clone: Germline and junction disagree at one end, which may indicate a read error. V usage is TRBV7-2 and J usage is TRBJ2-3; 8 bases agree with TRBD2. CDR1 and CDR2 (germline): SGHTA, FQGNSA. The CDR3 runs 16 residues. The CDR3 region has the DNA TGTGCCAGCAGTTTAGGCGCTAGCGGGCGTTCAGATACGCAGTATTTT. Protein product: CASSLGASGRSDTQYF.

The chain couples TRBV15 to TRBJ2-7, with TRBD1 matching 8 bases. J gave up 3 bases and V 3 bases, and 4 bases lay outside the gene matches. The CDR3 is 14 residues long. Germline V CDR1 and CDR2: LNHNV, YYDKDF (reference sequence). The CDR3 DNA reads TGTGCCACCAGCAGCGGACAGGGCCTCTACGAGCAGTACGTC. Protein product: CATSSGQGLYEQYV.

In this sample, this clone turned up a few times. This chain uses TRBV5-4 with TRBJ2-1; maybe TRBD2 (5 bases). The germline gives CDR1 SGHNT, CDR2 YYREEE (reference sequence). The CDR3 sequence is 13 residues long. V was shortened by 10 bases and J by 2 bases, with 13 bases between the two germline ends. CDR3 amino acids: CAGTSTAYNEQFF. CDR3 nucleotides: TGTGCCGGTACTAGTACTGCCTACAATGAGCAGTTCTTC.

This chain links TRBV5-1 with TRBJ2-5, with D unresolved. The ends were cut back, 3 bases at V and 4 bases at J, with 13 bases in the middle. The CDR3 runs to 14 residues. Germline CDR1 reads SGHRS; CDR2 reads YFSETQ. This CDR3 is CASSWKESRETQYF. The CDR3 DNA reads TGCGCCAGCAGCTGGAAGGAGTCCCGAGAGACCCAGTACTTC. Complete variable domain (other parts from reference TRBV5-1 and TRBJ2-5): KAGVTQTPRYLIKTRGQQVTLSCSPISGHRSVSWYQQTPGQGLQFLFEYFSETQRNKGNFPGRFSGRQFSNSRSEMNVSTLELGDSALYLCASSWKESRETQYFGPGTRLLVL.

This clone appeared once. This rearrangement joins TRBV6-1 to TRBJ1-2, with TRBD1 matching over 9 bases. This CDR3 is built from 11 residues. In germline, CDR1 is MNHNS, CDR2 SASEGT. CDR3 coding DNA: TGTGTAACAGGGGGCGCCCATGGCTACACCTTC. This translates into CVTGGAHGYTF.

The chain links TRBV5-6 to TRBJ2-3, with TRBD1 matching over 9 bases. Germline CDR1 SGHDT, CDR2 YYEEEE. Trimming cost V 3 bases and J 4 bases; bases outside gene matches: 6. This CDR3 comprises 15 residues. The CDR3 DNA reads TGTGCCAGCAGCTCGGGGACAGGGTATGCAGATACGCAGTATTTT. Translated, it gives CASSSGTGYADTQYF.

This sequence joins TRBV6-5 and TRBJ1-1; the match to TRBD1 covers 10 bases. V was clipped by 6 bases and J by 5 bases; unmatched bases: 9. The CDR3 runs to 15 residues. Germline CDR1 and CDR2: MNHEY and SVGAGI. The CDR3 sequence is CASSPTGGWRTEAFF. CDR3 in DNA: TGTGCCAGCAGCCCGACAGGGGGCTGGAGAACTGAAGCTTTCTTT.

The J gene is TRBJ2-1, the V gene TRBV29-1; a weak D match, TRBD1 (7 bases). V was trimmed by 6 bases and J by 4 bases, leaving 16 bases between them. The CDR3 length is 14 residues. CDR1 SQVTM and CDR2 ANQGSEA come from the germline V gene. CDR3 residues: CSVQTGEEYNEQFF. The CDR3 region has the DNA TGCAGCGTCCAAACAGGGGAGGAGTACAATGAGCAGTTCTTC.

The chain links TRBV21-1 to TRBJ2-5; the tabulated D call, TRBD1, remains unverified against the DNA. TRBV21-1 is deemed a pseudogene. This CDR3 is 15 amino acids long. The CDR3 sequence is CASSKGPGTEETQYF. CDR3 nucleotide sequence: TGTGCCAGCAGCAAAGGCCCCGGGACAGAAGAGACCCAGTACTTC.

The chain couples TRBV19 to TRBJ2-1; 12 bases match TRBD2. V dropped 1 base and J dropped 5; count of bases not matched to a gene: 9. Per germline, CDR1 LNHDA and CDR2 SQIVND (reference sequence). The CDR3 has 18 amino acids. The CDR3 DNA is TGTGCCAGTAGTATAGTCACTGGGACTAGCGGGTCCCACAATGAGCAGTTCTTC. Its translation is CASSIVTGTSGSHNEQFF. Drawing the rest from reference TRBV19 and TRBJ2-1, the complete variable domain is DGGITQSPKYLFRKEGQNVTLSCEQNLNHDAMYWYRQDPGQGLRLIYYSQIVNDFQKGDIAEGYSVSREKKESFPLTVTSAQKNPTAFYLCASSIVTGTSGSHNEQFFGPGTRLTVL.

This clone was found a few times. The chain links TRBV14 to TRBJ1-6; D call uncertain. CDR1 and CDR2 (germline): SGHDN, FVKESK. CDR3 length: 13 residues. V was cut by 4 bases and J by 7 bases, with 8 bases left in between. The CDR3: CASSLSGNSPLHF. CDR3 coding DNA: TGTGCCAGCAGCCTTTCGGGAAATTCACCCCTCCACTTT.

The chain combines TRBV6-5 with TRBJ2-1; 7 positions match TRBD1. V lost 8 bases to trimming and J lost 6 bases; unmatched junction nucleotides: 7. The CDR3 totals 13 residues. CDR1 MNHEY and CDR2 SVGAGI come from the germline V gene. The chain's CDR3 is CASSRGQSNEQFF. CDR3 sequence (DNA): TGTGCCAGCTCTAGGGGGCAGAGCAATGAGCAGTTCTTC.

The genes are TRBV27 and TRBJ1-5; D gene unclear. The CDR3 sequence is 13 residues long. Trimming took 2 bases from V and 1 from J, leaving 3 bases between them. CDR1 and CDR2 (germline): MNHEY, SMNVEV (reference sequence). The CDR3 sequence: CASSLESNQPQHF. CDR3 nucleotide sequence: TGTGCCAGCAGTTTAGAGAGCAATCAGCCCCAGCATTTT.

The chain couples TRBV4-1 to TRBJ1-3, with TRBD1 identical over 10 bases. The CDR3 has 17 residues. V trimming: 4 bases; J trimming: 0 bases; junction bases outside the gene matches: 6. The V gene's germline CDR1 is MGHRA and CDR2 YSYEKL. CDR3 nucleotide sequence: TGCGCCAGCAGCCCCCGGGACAGGGGAGACTCTGGAAACACCATATATTTT. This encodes CASSPRDRGDSGNTIYF.

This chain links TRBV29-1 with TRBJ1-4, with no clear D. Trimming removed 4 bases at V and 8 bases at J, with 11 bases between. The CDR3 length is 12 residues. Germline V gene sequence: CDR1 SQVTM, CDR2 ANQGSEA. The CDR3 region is CSVAPGGEKLFF. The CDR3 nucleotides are TGCAGCGTTGCGCCGGGTGGGGAAAAACTGTTTTTT. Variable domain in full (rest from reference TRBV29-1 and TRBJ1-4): SAVISQKPSRDICQRGTSLTIQCQVDSQVTMMFWYRQQPGQSLTLIATANQGSEATYESGFVIDKFPISRPNLTFSTLTVSNMSPEDSSIYLCSVAPGGEKLFFGSGTQLSVL.

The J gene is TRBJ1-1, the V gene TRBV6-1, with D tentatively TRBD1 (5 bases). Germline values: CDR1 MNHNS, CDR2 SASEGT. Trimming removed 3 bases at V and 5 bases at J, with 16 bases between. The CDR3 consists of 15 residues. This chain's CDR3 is CASSEGGTGWTEAFF. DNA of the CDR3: TGTGCCAGCAGTGAGGGGGGGACTGGGTGGACTGAAGCTTTCTTT.

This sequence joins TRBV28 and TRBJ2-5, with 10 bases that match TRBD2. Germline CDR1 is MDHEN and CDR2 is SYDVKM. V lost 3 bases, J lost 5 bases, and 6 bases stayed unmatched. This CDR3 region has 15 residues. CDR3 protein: CASSFLAGVMETQYF. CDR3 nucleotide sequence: TGTGCCAGCAGTTTCCTAGCGGGGGTTATGGAGACCCAGTACTTC. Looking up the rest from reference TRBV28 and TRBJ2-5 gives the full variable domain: DVKVTQSSRYLVKRTGEKVFLECVQDMDHENMFWYRQDPGLGLRLIYFSYDVKMKEKGDIPEGYSVSREKKERFSLILESASTNQTSMYLCASSFLAGVMETQYFGPGTRLLVL.

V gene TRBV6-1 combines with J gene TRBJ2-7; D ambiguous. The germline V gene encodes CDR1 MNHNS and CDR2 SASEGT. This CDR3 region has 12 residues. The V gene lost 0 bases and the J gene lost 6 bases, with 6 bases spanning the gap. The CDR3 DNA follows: TGTGCCAGCAGTGAAGCGCGCGGCGAGCAGTACGTC. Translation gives CASSEARGEQYV.

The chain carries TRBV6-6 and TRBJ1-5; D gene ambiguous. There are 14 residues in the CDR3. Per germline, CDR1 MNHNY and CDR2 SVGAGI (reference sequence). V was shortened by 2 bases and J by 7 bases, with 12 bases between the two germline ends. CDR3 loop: CASSYLSQSQPQHF. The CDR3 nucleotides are TGTGCCAGCAGTTACCTTTCACAGAGCCAGCCCCAGCATTTT.

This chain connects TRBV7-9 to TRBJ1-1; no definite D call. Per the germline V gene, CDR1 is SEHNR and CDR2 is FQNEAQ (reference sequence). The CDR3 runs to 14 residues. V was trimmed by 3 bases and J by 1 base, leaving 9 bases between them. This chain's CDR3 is CASSFEGKNTEAFF. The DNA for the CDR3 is TGTGCCAGCAGCTTCGAGGGCAAGAACACTGAAGCTTTCTTT.

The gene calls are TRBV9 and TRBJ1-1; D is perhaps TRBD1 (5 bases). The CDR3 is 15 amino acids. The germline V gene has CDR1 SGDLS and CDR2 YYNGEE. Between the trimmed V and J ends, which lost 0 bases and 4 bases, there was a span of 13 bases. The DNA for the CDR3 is TGTGCCAGCAGCGTAGTCGGGGGGAGGGGCACTGAAGCTTTCTTT. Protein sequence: CASSVVGGRGTEAFF.

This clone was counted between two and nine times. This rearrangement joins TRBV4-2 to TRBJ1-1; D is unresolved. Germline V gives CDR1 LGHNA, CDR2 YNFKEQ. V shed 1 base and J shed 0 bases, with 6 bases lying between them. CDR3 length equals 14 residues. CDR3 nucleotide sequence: TGTGCCAGCAGCCAAGGTCAATTGAACACTGAAGCTTTCTTT. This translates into CASSQGQLNTEAFF.

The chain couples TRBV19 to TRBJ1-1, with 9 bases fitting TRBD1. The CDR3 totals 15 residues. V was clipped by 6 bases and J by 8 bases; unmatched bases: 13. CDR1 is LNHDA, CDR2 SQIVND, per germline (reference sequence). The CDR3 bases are TGTGCCAGTAGGACTAGTAGGGACAGGGTGGCCGAAGCTTTCTTT. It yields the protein CASRTSRDRVAEAFF.

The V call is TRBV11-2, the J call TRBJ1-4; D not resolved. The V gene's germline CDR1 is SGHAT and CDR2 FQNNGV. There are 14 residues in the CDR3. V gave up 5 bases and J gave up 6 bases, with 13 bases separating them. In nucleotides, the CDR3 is TGTGCCAGCAGCCGGGGATCTGGGGATGAAAAACTGTTTTTT. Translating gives CASSRGSGDEKLFF.